The rows below give T cell receptor beta chains drawn from one sample of a study of blood T cell repertoires in COVID-19. Libraries were prepared by immunoSEQ multiplex PCR; TCRdb keeps only in-frame clonotypes and omits some of them. Here the sample spans a few hundred thousand clones, about 86% being singletons. Source material: peripheral blood. The receptors originated from a person aged 70 to 85 with COVID-19, enrolled during active disease. The CDR3 runs from the conserved cysteine through the conserved F or W. The order of the fields is CDR3 protein, CDR3 DNA, clone size, V gene, J gene, D gene. The D gene is left open where the match is weak. Only part of the rows carry a size: once, few, many, or a class if the clone is expanded.

CDR3aa: CASSLGTGNSGNTIYF; CDR3nt: TGTGCCAGCAGTTTAGGGACAGGGAACTCTGGAAACACCATATATTTT; abundance: -; v_gene: TRBV28; j_gene: TRBJ1-3; d_gene: TRBD1
CDR3aa: CSVVPGAKDYNEQFF; CDR3nt: TGCAGCGTTGTGCCGGGTGCAAAGGATTACAATGAGCAGTTCTTC; abundance: -; v_gene: TRBV29-1; j_gene: TRBJ2-1; d_gene: -
CDR3aa: CASSQTGGGEKLFF; CDR3nt: TGTGCCAGCAGCCAGACAGGGGGCGGAGAAAAACTGTTTTTT; abundance: once; v_gene: TRBV4-2; j_gene: TRBJ1-4; d_gene: TRBD1
CDR3aa: CATRGGYNEQFF; CDR3nt: TGTGCCACCAGGGGAGGGTACAATGAGCAGTTCTTC; abundance: few; v_gene: TRBV24-1; j_gene: TRBJ2-1; d_gene: TRBD2
CDR3aa: CASRGSRAGVTGELFF; CDR3nt: TGTGCCAGCAGGGGAAGTAGGGCGGGAGTCACCGGGGAGCTGTTTTTT; abundance: -; v_gene: TRBV28; j_gene: TRBJ2-2; d_gene: TRBD2
CDR3aa: CSVQLLAGPSYEQYF; CDR3nt: TGCAGCGTTCAATTACTAGCGGGGCCCTCCTACGAGCAGTACTTC; abundance: -; v_gene: TRBV29-1; j_gene: TRBJ2-7; d_gene: TRBD2
CDR3aa: CASSLGVGAGTDTQYF; CDR3nt: TGTGCCAGCAGCTTAGGGGTAGGGGCGGGCACAGATACGCAGTATTTT; abundance: many; v_gene: TRBV9; j_gene: TRBJ2-3; d_gene: -
CDR3aa: CASSLDYTDTQYF; CDR3nt: TGCGCCAGCAGCCTCGACTACACAGATACGCAGTATTTT; abundance: -; v_gene: TRBV5-1; j_gene: TRBJ2-3; d_gene: -
CDR3aa: CASSGGTGGNSPLHF; CDR3nt: TGTGCCAGCAGCGGGGGGACAGGGGGAAATTCACCCCTCCACTTT; abundance: -; v_gene: TRBV9; j_gene: TRBJ1-6; d_gene: TRBD1
CDR3aa: CASSYSAGADTEAFF; CDR3nt: TGTGCCAGCAGTTACTCGGCAGGGGCCGACACTGAAGCTTTCTTT; abundance: -; v_gene: TRBV6-5; j_gene: TRBJ1-1; d_gene: -
CDR3aa: CAWSRGGSTDTQYF; CDR3nt: TGTGCCTGGAGCCGCGGCGGGAGCACAGATACGCAGTATTTT; abundance: few; v_gene: TRBV30; j_gene: TRBJ2-3; d_gene: -
CDR3aa: CASSLGAKRQETQYF; CDR3nt: TGTGCCAGCAGCTTAGGGGCTAAGCGGCAAGAGACCCAGTACTTC; abundance: -; v_gene: TRBV7-2; j_gene: TRBJ2-5; d_gene: -
CDR3aa: CASSFPGGRRQTGELFF; CDR3nt: TGTGCCAGCAGTTTTCCTGGTGGGAGGCGTCAAACCGGGGAGCTGTTTTTT; abundance: -; v_gene: TRBV5-8; j_gene: TRBJ2-2; d_gene: -
CDR3aa: CASSYSGGPPTDTQYF; CDR3nt: TGTGCCAGCAGTTATTCGGGGGGACCCCCCACAGATACGCAGTATTTT; abundance: -; v_gene: TRBV6-2/TRBV6-3; j_gene: TRBJ2-3; d_gene: TRBD2
CDR3aa: CASSLVPTTYNEQFF; CDR3nt: TGTGCCAGCAGCTTAGTTCCGACTACTTACAATGAGCAGTTCTTC; abundance: -; v_gene: TRBV7-9; j_gene: TRBJ2-1; d_gene: -
CDR3aa: CASSPDKSNQPQHF; CDR3nt: TGTGCCAGCAGCCCGGACAAGAGCAATCAGCCCCAGCATTTT; abundance: once; v_gene: TRBV7-9; j_gene: TRBJ1-5; d_gene: -
CDR3aa: CAWRGEPGFDYGYTF; CDR3nt: TGTGCCTGGAGAGGAGAACCAGGGTTTGACTATGGCTACACCTTC; abundance: -; v_gene: TRBV30; j_gene: TRBJ1-2; d_gene: -
CDR3aa: CASSQHRDRGPLEQYF; CDR3nt: TGCGCCAGCAGCCAACACCGGGACAGGGGTCCCCTCGAGCAGTACTTC; abundance: -; v_gene: TRBV4-1; j_gene: TRBJ2-7; d_gene: TRBD1
CDR3aa: CATSREGQGDEKLFF; CDR3nt: TGTGCCACCAGCAGAGAGGGACAGGGCGACGAAAAACTGTTTTTT; abundance: few; v_gene: TRBV15; j_gene: TRBJ1-4; d_gene: TRBD1
CDR3aa: CASSTSGSLHEQYF; CDR3nt: TGCGCCAGCAGTACGAGCGGGAGTCTTCACGAGCAGTACTTC; abundance: -; v_gene: TRBV10-1; j_gene: TRBJ2-7; d_gene: TRBD2
CDR3aa: CASSLGQGGTPQHF; CDR3nt: TGTGCCAGCAGTCTCGGACAGGGTGGGACGCCCCAGCATTTT; abundance: -; v_gene: TRBV27; j_gene: TRBJ1-5; d_gene: TRBD1
CDR3aa: CASSPKPRQGNQPQHF; CDR3nt: TGTGCCAGCTCACCCAAGCCCCGACAGGGCAATCAGCCCCAGCATTTT; abundance: -; v_gene: TRBV18; j_gene: TRBJ1-5; d_gene: -
CDR3aa: CSARGAFF; CDR3nt: TGCAGTGCTCGCGGGGCTTTCTTT; abundance: -; v_gene: TRBV20-1; j_gene: TRBJ1-1; d_gene: -
CDR3aa: CASSLDGVNGYTF; CDR3nt: TGTGCCAGCAGCTTAGACGGGGTCAATGGCTACACCTTC; abundance: -; v_gene: TRBV7-9; j_gene: TRBJ1-2; d_gene: -
CDR3aa: CASSYSRGLGNTIYF; CDR3nt: TGTGCCAGCAGTTACTCGCGGGGACTTGGAAACACCATATATTTT; abundance: -; v_gene: TRBV6-2/TRBV6-3; j_gene: TRBJ1-3; d_gene: -
CDR3aa: CASSPRGQMGNQPQHF; CDR3nt: TGTGCCAGCAGTCCACGGGGACAGATGGGCAATCAGCCCCAGCATTTT; abundance: -; v_gene: TRBV27; j_gene: TRBJ1-5; d_gene: TRBD1
CDR3aa: CAWSTDLNTEAFF; CDR3nt: TGTGCCTGGTCGACAGACTTAAACACTGAAGCTTTCTTT; abundance: few; v_gene: TRBV30; j_gene: TRBJ1-1; d_gene: -
CDR3aa: CASSGSSGGGETQYF; CDR3nt: TGCGCCAGCAGCGGGAGTAGCGGAGGAGGGGAGACCCAGTACTTC; abundance: -; v_gene: TRBV5-1; j_gene: TRBJ2-5; d_gene: -
CDR3aa: CASSGGTVNYGYTF; CDR3nt: TGTGCCAGCAGCGGTGGGACAGTCAACTATGGCTACACCTTC; abundance: -; v_gene: TRBV5-4; j_gene: TRBJ1-2; d_gene: TRBD1
CDR3aa: CASSLSAGSRLYEQYF; CDR3nt: TGTGCCAGCAGCTTGAGCGCTGGATCCCGGCTCTACGAGCAGTACTTC; abundance: few; v_gene: TRBV5-8; j_gene: TRBJ2-7; d_gene: -
CDR3aa: CASSLDGRGTLSGANVLTF; CDR3nt: TGCGCCAGCAGCTTGGATGGCAGGGGGACTTTATCTGGGGCCAACGTCCTGACTTTC; abundance: few; v_gene: TRBV5-1; j_gene: TRBJ2-6; d_gene: -
CDR3aa: CAWSVPPGLGQPQHF; CDR3nt: TGTGCCTGGAGTGTACCCCCAGGCCTGGGTCAGCCCCAGCATTTT; abundance: many; v_gene: TRBV30; j_gene: TRBJ1-5; d_gene: -
CDR3aa: CASSHQPGRNTEAFF; CDR3nt: TGTGCCAGCAGCCATCAACCGGGGAGGAACACTGAAGCTTTCTTT; abundance: -; v_gene: TRBV13; j_gene: TRBJ1-1; d_gene: -
CDR3aa: CASSLGANNSPLHF; CDR3nt: TGTGCCAGCAGCTTAGGTGCGAATAATTCACCCCTCCACTTT; abundance: once; v_gene: TRBV7-2; j_gene: TRBJ1-6; d_gene: -
CDR3aa: CASLRASGQTGELFF; CDR3nt: TGTGCCAGCCTCCGGGCTAGCGGGCAGACCGGGGAGCTGTTTTTT; abundance: -; v_gene: TRBV6-5; j_gene: TRBJ2-2; d_gene: TRBD2
CDR3aa: CASSQDVSGNTEAFF; CDR3nt: TGCGCCAGCAGCCAAGATGTCTCAGGGAACACTGAAGCTTTCTTT; abundance: -; v_gene: TRBV4-1; j_gene: TRBJ1-1; d_gene: -
CDR3aa: CASHGSEKLFF; CDR3nt: TGTGCCAGCCACGGGAGTGAAAAACTGTTTTTT; abundance: -; v_gene: TRBV2; j_gene: TRBJ1-4; d_gene: -
CDR3aa: CASSWSTTNTEAFF; CDR3nt: TGTGCCAGCAGCTGGTCAACTACGAACACTGAAGCTTTCTTT; abundance: -; v_gene: TRBV5-5; j_gene: TRBJ1-1; d_gene: -
CDR3aa: CASSPPTGGNEKLFF; CDR3nt: TGTGCCAGCTCACCACCGACAGGGGGCAATGAAAAACTGTTTTTT; abundance: -; v_gene: TRBV18; j_gene: TRBJ1-4; d_gene: TRBD1
CDR3aa: CASSHRGQGETQYF; CDR3nt: TGTGCCAGCAGTCATCGGGGACAGGGAGAGACCCAGTACTTC; abundance: -; v_gene: TRBV6-5; j_gene: TRBJ2-5; d_gene: TRBD1